This T cell receptor (beta chain) came from a study of blood T cell repertoires in COVID-19. Study-wide background: COVID-19 samples collected from the United States, Italy and Spain covered acute and convalescent phases. Sources were T cells, B-cell-depleted T cells, or PBMCs; the material itself was cDNA or gDNA.

Between the trimmed V and J ends, which lost 6 bases and 7 bases, there was a span of 15 bases. CDR3 length equals 13 residues. Germline CDR1 and CDR2: MNHEY and SVGAGI. In the original analysis: The authors estimated nucleated cell counts from reference gene primer amplification. TCRdb's table, derived via immunoSEQ multiplex PCR, lists solely in-frame clones and lacks some. V and J calls and clone size follow that table, whereas D and trimming were derived from the DNA. The sample lists 95,000 or so clones; under 85% were seen once. The TCR sequence derives from a human donor in a cohort sampled during active COVID-19. The sequencing input was peripheral blood. The chain joins TRBV6-5 to TRBJ1-1, with D possibly TRBD1 on 5 matching bases. For the CDR3, the DNA is TGTGCCAGCAGCTCCCCGGGGGGGGGTGAAGCTTTCTTT. It translates to CASSSPGGGEAFF.